This T cell receptor beta chain was recovered during a study of regulatory T cells in long-lasting Graves disease. iRepertoire HTBI primers and Arm-PCR of CDR3 regions built TCR beta libraries. TCRdb ran MiXCR on the multiplex PCR reads and lists one entry per CDR3 protein. The data hold 620,000 or so distinct CDR3 sequences, with about 16% observed a single time. Regarding the study as a whole: Thyroid tissue went unexamined; only peripheral blood was analyzed.

In this sample, this clonotype turned up many times. No antigen is known for it. Time point reported: newly diagnosed GD, antithyroid drugs for less than 3 months. Extracted PBMC RNA gave rise to the TCR library. Blood from the periphery, nine milliliters in all, was drawn into EDTA tubes. The germline gives CDR1 DFQATT, CDR2 SNEGSKA (reference sequence). The CDR3 extends over 14 amino acids. V shed 3 bases, J shed 2 bases, and the junction held 6 bases outside the gene matches. This sample also appeared in a second study, on T cells in Graves' hyperthyroidism and ophthalmopathy. This second study notes: First-round RT-PCR with HTBI primers amplified the TCR CDR3 region. Ophthalmopathy and stable hyperthyroidism were told apart by a 13 V-J model.

The material sequenced was peripheral blood mononuclear cells (PBMCs), taken at new diagnosis, from a patient treated with antithyroid drugs. The V and J genes are TRBV20-1 and TRBJ1-1; 7 nucleotides match TRBD1. This clonotype was obtained from a woman in her 30s with Graves disease. CDR3 amino acids: CSASRGQSNTEAFF. The CDR3, as DNA: TGCAGTGCTAGCCGGGGACAGAGTAACACTGAAGCTTTCTTT.